Given below is one T cell receptor beta chain in context. Only in-frame clones appear in the TCRdb table, and some are missing; sequencing was by immunoSEQ multiplex PCR. The sample yields fewer than 350,000 clones, 70% to 90% seen once. This sample was included in a study of blood T cell repertoires in COVID-19. Study context: Acute and convalescent COVID-19 samples came from the United States, Italy and Spain. T cells, B-cell-depleted T cells, or PBMCs supplied cDNA or gDNA.

The ends lost 4 bases at V and 3 bases at J; junction bases unmatched: 11. Germline V gene sequence: CDR1 MDHEN, CDR2 SYDVKM. The CDR3 totals 16 residues. This chain connects TRBV28 to TRBJ2-7; 8 nucleotides line up with TRBD2. The sample comprised PBMCs or T cells enriched from blood (not recorded which). The origin of this receptor is a woman aged 40-49 years who had recovered from COVID-19. DNA of the CDR3: TGTGCCAGCAGTTCCCCCGCACTAGCGGACCACTACGAGCAGTACTTC. It specifies CASSSPALADHYEQYF.